By proportion, the clone carrying this TCR beta chain is medium-sized. Its target is not known. The V segment lost 5 bases and the J segment 3 bases; nucleotides outside the gene matches: 6. Germline lookup yields CDR1 DFQATT and CDR2 SNEGSKA (reference sequence). The CDR3 is made up of 15 amino acids. General study points: Tumor memory CD4+ T cell TCR gene usage clustered with blood and lymph node memory CD4+ cells and lymph node naive CD4+ cells.

Full-length variable regions came from constant-region reverse primers plus semi-nested Nested Universal Primer A PCR. TCRdb re-analysed the 5' RACE reads in MiXCR, keeping a single row per CDR3 protein. The sample includes under 60,000 distinct CDR3 sequences, roughly 28% of them seen just once. This sequence was found in a female donor with breast cancer. The rearrangement joins TRBV20-1 to TRBJ1-3; TRBD1 matches at 11 bases. Sequencing was carried out using naive CD4+ T cells sorted from blood. Regarding subset: naive CD4+ T cells, CD4+CD45RA+CD25-. The DNA for the CDR3 is TGCAGTGCTGTACTGGGACAGGGGGTTGGAAACACCATATATTTT. It specifies CSAVLGQGVGNTIYF.